Shown below are 10 T cell receptor beta chains from a single sample sequenced in a study of cytomegalovirus exposure and HLA in healthy donors. The PCR employed 60 Vbeta primers together with 13 Jbeta primers. The protocol was immunoSEQ multiplex PCR, while the TCRdb copy is restricted to in-frame clones and leaves out a portion. Across roughly 30,000 clones, the top ten clones capture under 4% of the sample. The sequenced material came from PBMCs. These receptors originate from a woman aged 40 to 49 in good health and CMV-seropositive.

J is TRBJ1-3 and V is TRBV5-6, with no clear D. The CDR3 consists of 16 residues. Germline V lookup: CDR1 SGHDT, CDR2 YYEEEE. V shed 5 bases and J shed 0 bases, with 15 bases lying between them. The CDR3 bases are TGTGCCAGCAGAGGCGATGGGCCCTCCTCTGGAAACACCATATATTTT. Translated: CASRGDGPSSGNTIYF.

V is TRBV5-5 and J is TRBJ2-5; D unclear. This CDR3 region has 16 residues. V was trimmed by 3 bases and J by 3 bases, leaving 18 bases between them. Germline lookup yields CDR1 SGHKS and CDR2 YYEKEE (reference sequence). For the CDR3, the DNA is TGTGCCAGCAGCTGGGCGACCCGCCCGGATAAAGAGACCCAGTACTTC. This translates into CASSWATRPDKETQYF.

This rearrangement joins TRBV7-2 to TRBJ2-7; TRBD2 might be the D (6 bases). Germline V gene data show CDR1 as SGHTA and CDR2 as FQGNSA. V lost 1 base to trimming and J lost 3 bases, with 13 bases between them. The CDR3 length is 15 residues. CDR3 region: CASSLGDGLRYEQYF. The CDR3 region has the DNA TGTGCCAGCAGCTTAGGAGATGGACTACGCTACGAGCAGTACTTC.

The gene calls are TRBV4-3 and TRBJ2-1; 12 bases agree with TRBD1. This CDR3 is 14 amino acids long. V lost 3 bases and J lost 8; bases outside the gene matches: 2. Germline values: CDR1 LGHNA, CDR2 YSLEER. CDR3 DNA: TGCGCCAGCAGCCAGGGACAGGGGGCTGATGAGCAGTTCTTC. Encoded protein: CASSQGQGADEQFF.

This chain uses TRBV13 with TRBJ2-3; tentatively, D is TRBD2 (5 bases). CDR3 length equals 17 residues. Germline CDR1 reads PRHDT; CDR2 reads FYEKMQ (reference sequence). Between the trimmed V and J ends, which lost 0 bases and 0 bases, there was a span of 13 bases. The CDR3 nucleotides are TGTGCCAGCAGCTTAGGCCTCGGGAAAGCCAGCACAGATACGCAGTATTTT. It is translated as CASSLGLGKASTDTQYF. Full variable domain (remainder filled in from reference TRBV13 and TRBJ2-3): AAGVIQSPRHLIKEKRETATLKCYPIPRHDTVYWYQQGPGQDPQFLISFYEKMQSDKGSIPDRFSAQQFSDYHSELNMSSLELGDSALYFCASSLGLGKASTDTQYFGPGTRLTVL.

V and J are TRBV27 and TRBJ2-7; 12 bases agree with TRBD2. The CDR3 totals 14 residues. Trimming took 10 bases from V and 2 from J; bases not matched to a gene: 6. Germline CDR1 MNHEY, CDR2 SMNVEV (reference sequence). The CDR3 is CATRTSGNPYEQYF. CDR3 nucleotides: TGTGCCACCCGGACTAGCGGGAATCCCTACGAGCAGTACTTC.

V usage is TRBV5-1 and J usage is TRBJ2-7; 9 bases line up with TRBD2. The germline V gene encodes CDR1 SGHRS and CDR2 YFSETQ. This CDR3 region has 15 residues. The J segment lost 4 bases and the V segment lost 5 bases, leaving 10 bases of the junction unmatched. CDR3 nucleotide sequence: TGCGCCAGCAGTACATCCGGGACTAGCAGTTACGAGCAGTACTTC. The encoded protein is CASSTSGTSSYEQYF. The variable domain in full, completed from reference TRBV5-1 and TRBJ2-7, reads KAGVTQTPRYLIKTRGQQVTLSCSPISGHRSVSWYQQTPGQGLQFLFEYFSETQRNKGNFPGRFSGRQFSNSRSEMNVSTLELGDSALYLCASSTSGTSSYEQYFGPGTRLTVT.

The chain has TRBV23-1 and TRBJ2-7; 8 bases line up with TRBD2. TRBV23-1 is recorded as an ORF, its role being uncertain. This CDR3 comprises 17 residues. J was trimmed by 3 bases and V by 0 bases; bases with no gene match: 10. CDR3 loop: CASSQSAKLAEVYEQYF. Written as DNA, the CDR3 is TGCGCCAGCAGTCAATCAGCGAAACTAGCGGAGGTCTACGAGCAGTACTTC.

CDR3 sequence (DNA): TGTGCCAGCAGTGACCTGGTTGACAGGGTGGAGGAGCAGTACTTC. It encodes CASSDLVDRVEEQYF. J is TRBJ2-7 and V is TRBV2; 7 positions agree with TRBD1. Germline V lookup: CDR1 SNHLY, CDR2 FYNNEI. After removal of 3 bases from V and 7 bases from J, the junction contained 12 bases not matched to a gene. This CDR3 contains 15 residues.

With respect to this clone: The germline gene is not matched at one end of the junction; a read error may be the cause. V and J are TRBV14 and TRBJ2-5; 7 bases are a match to TRBD2. The CDR3 covers 16 residues. In germline, CDR1 is SGHDN, CDR2 FVKESK. The CDR3 reads CASSPFGSGGKENQYF. In DNA form, the CDR3 reads TGTGCCAGCAGCCCCTTCGGATCGGGAGGCAAGGAGAACCAGTACTTC. The full variable domain, its missing parts supplied by reference TRBV14 and TRBJ2-5, is EAGVTQFPSHSVIEKGQTVTLRCDPISGHDNLYWYRRVMGKEIKFLLHFVKESKQDESGMPNNRFLAERTGGTYSTLKVQPAELEDSGVYFCASSPFGSGGKENQYFGPGTRLLVL.